This is a list of T cell receptor beta chains from one sample in a study of T cell changes during pregnancy in multiple sclerosis. Only in-frame clones appear in the TCRdb table, and some are missing; sequencing was by immunoSEQ multiplex PCR. This table has tens of thousands of clones, 88% appearing once. Sample: CD4+ T cells from peripheral blood mononuclear cells, taken before pregnancy. These receptors were taken from a female donor with multiple sclerosis, enrolled in a pregnancy study. CDR3s include the opening cysteine and the closing phenylalanine or tryptophan. The D gene is left open where the match is weak. Only part of the rows carry a size: once, few, many, or a class if the clone is expanded.

CDR3aa: CASSPSTYNEQFF; CDR3nt: TGTGCCAGCTCACCATCCACTTACAATGAGCAGTTCTTC; j_gene: TRBJ2-1; d_gene: .; abundance: .; v_gene: TRBV18
CDR3aa: CASSFGGASDTQYF; CDR3nt: TGCGCCAGCAGCTTCGGGGGGGCGTCAGATACGCAGTATTTT; j_gene: TRBJ2-3; d_gene: TRBD2; abundance: .; v_gene: TRBV5-1
CDR3aa: CASSYWLDHGYTF; CDR3nt: TGTGCCAGCAGTTACTGGCTAGATCATGGCTACACCTTC; j_gene: TRBJ1-2; d_gene: .; abundance: .; v_gene: TRBV6-5
CDR3aa: CASSPAGLEETQYF; CDR3nt: TGTGCCAGCAGCCCAGCGGGACTAGAAGAGACCCAGTACTTC; j_gene: TRBJ2-5; d_gene: TRBD2; abundance: .; v_gene: TRBV11-2
CDR3aa: CASSGVSGERAFF; CDR3nt: TGTGCCAGCAGTGGAGTGTCGGGGGAGAGAGCTTTCTTT; j_gene: TRBJ1-1; d_gene: .; abundance: .; v_gene: TRBV6-1
CDR3aa: CASSSLWGGRPTNTGELFF; CDR3nt: TGTGCCAGCAGCTCCTTGTGGGGGGGCAGACCTACGAACACCGGGGAGCTGTTTTTT; j_gene: TRBJ2-2; d_gene: .; abundance: .; v_gene: TRBV5-5
CDR3aa: CASSRGLAGGLEQYF; CDR3nt: TGTGCCAGCAGTCGTGGACTAGCGGGAGGGCTCGAGCAGTACTTC; j_gene: TRBJ2-7; d_gene: TRBD2; abundance: .; v_gene: TRBV6-5
CDR3aa: CASTRDSLYGYTF; CDR3nt: TGTGCCAGCACCAGGGACAGCCTCTATGGCTACACCTTC; j_gene: TRBJ1-2; d_gene: TRBD1; abundance: .; v_gene: TRBV2
CDR3aa: CASSPKGQFSYEQYF; CDR3nt: TGTGCCAGCAGCCCAAAGGGACAATTCTCCTACGAGCAGTACTTC; j_gene: TRBJ2-7; d_gene: .; abundance: .; v_gene: TRBV5-4
CDR3aa: CASSYGGYNEQFF; CDR3nt: TGTGCCAGCAGTTACGGCGGCTACAATGAGCAGTTCTTC; j_gene: TRBJ2-1; d_gene: .; abundance: .; v_gene: TRBV6-5
CDR3aa: CASSLLRGRGANVLTF; CDR3nt: TGTGCCAGCAGCTTACTCAGGGGGCGTGGGGCCAACGTCCTGACTTTC; j_gene: TRBJ2-6; d_gene: TRBD1; abundance: .; v_gene: TRBV11-2
CDR3aa: CASSLVFGGEQYF; CDR3nt: TGCGCCAGCAGCTTGGTTTTTGGCGGCGAGCAGTACTTC; j_gene: TRBJ2-7; d_gene: .; abundance: .; v_gene: TRBV5-1
CDR3aa: CASSQGQSGNTEAFF; CDR3nt: TGCGCCAGCAGCCAAGGACAGTCAGGTAACACTGAAGCTTTCTTT; j_gene: TRBJ1-1; d_gene: .; abundance: .; v_gene: TRBV4-1
CDR3aa: CASSQNRGPETQYF; CDR3nt: TGCGCCAGCAGCCAAAACAGGGGGCCGGAGACCCAGTACTTC; j_gene: TRBJ2-5; d_gene: TRBD1; abundance: .; v_gene: TRBV4-3
CDR3aa: CASSLRPGQVYHEQYF; CDR3nt: TGTGCCAGCAGCTTACGACCGGGACAGGTCTACCACGAGCAGTACTTC; j_gene: TRBJ2-7; d_gene: TRBD1; abundance: .; v_gene: TRBV5-5
CDR3aa: CASSVERLPLGEQYF; CDR3nt: TGTGCCAGCAGCGTTGAGAGACTACCTTTGGGGGAGCAGTACTTC; j_gene: TRBJ2-7; d_gene: .; abundance: once; v_gene: TRBV9
CDR3aa: CASSHGLAGDGNEQYF; CDR3nt: TGTGCCAGCAGCCACGGACTAGCGGGAGATGGGAACGAGCAGTACTTC; j_gene: TRBJ2-7; d_gene: TRBD2; abundance: .; v_gene: TRBV5-4
CDR3aa: CAISESWGLDEETQYF; CDR3nt: TGTGCCATCAGTGAGTCTTGGGGGCTAGATGAAGAGACCCAGTACTTC; j_gene: TRBJ2-5; d_gene: .; abundance: .; v_gene: TRBV10-3
CDR3aa: CASSQDQRNEQFF; CDR3nt: TGCGCCAGCAGCCAAGACCAGCGAAATGAGCAGTTCTTC; j_gene: TRBJ2-1; d_gene: .; abundance: .; v_gene: TRBV4-3
CDR3aa: CAWSGGTGSEKLFF; CDR3nt: TGTGCCTGGAGTGGCGGGACAGGGTCAGAAAAACTGTTTTTT; j_gene: TRBJ1-4; d_gene: TRBD1; abundance: medium-sized; v_gene: TRBV30
CDR3aa: CASSTRVPGEKLFF; CDR3nt: TGTGCCAGTAGTACCCGGGTACCGGGAGAAAAACTGTTTTTT; j_gene: TRBJ1-4; d_gene: .; abundance: once; v_gene: TRBV19
CDR3aa: CASSSGLAGVTDTQYF; CDR3nt: TGTGCCAGCAGCTCCGGACTAGCGGGGGTCACAGATACGCAGTATTTT; j_gene: TRBJ2-3; d_gene: TRBD2; abundance: .; v_gene: TRBV7-6
CDR3aa: CASSLDGLREKLFF; CDR3nt: TGTGCCAGCAGCTTGGACGGTCTCAGGGAAAAACTGTTTTTT; j_gene: TRBJ1-4; d_gene: .; abundance: .; v_gene: TRBV5-5